The 31 T cell receptor beta chains below all came from one sample that was sequenced in a study of cytomegalovirus exposure and HLA in healthy donors. Using immunoSEQ multiplex PCR, the repertoire was profiled, and TCRdb retains in-frame clones only, with some absent. The repertoire holds some 240,000 clones, with around 87% as singletons. The material sequenced was PBMCs. Every receptor here comes from a woman aged 18 to 35 in good health and CMV-seropositive.

The chain is built from TRBV18 and TRBJ2-7; D is perhaps TRBD2 (6 bases). Trimming removed 3 bases from V and 1 base from J, with 16 bases in between. The germline V gene has CDR1 KGHSH and CDR2 LQKENI. There are 16 residues in the CDR3. This chain's CDR3 is CASSPRPRDFSYEQYF. CDR3 nucleotide sequence: TGTGCCAGCTCACCTAGGCCCCGGGACTTTTCCTACGAGCAGTACTTC. The complete variable domain, with remaining parts taken from reference TRBV18 and TRBJ2-7, reads NAGVMQNPRHLVRRRGQEARLRCSPMKGHSHVYWYRQLPEEGLKFMVYLQKENIIDESGMPKERFSAEFPKEGPSILRIQQVVRGDSAAYFCASSPRPRDFSYEQYFGPGTRLTVT.

This clone has only one observation. The gene calls are TRBV6-1 and TRBJ2-5; TRBD2 matches at 8 bases. Germline CDR1 reads MNHNS; CDR2 reads SASEGT. CDR3 length: 15 residues. The V segment lost 0 bases and the J segment 2 bases; nucleotides outside the gene matches: 2. CDR3 sequence (DNA): TGTGCCAGCAGTGAAGCGGGGACTAGTCAAGAGACCCAGTACTTC. Translating gives CASSEAGTSQETQYF.

This sequence joins TRBV27 and TRBJ1-2, with 11 bases matching TRBD1. Losses at the gene ends were 2 bases for V and 6 bases for J; bases not matched to a gene: 2. The germline gives CDR1 MNHEY, CDR2 SMNVEV (reference sequence). This CDR3 comprises 14 residues. CDR3 sequence (DNA): TGTGCCAGCAGTTTAGGACAGGGGGCCGATGGCTACACCTTC. Amino acids: CASSLGQGADGYTF.

The V gene is TRBV28, the J gene TRBJ2-2; D not resolved. The CDR3 is 13 amino acids. From germline, CDR1 is MDHEN and CDR2 SYDVKM. With 2 bases removed from V and 4 bases from J, the gap between germline ends came to 5 bases. CDR3 DNA sequence: TGTGCCAGCAGTTTAGTCAGCACCGGGGAGCTGTTTTTT. Its translation: CASSLVSTGELFF.

V gene TRBV19 combines with J gene TRBJ2-1, with D perhaps matching TRBD2 (6 bases). The CDR3 sequence is 16 residues long. Trimming pared 2 bases from V and 5 bases from J, leaving 16 bases between. Germline assignment: CDR1 LNHDA and CDR2 SQIVND (reference sequence). The CDR3 nucleotides are TGTGCCAGTAGTATATGGGCGGGGACCTTTGACAATGAGCAGTTCTTC. This gives the protein CASSIWAGTFDNEQFF.

The chain combines TRBV7-2 with TRBJ1-1, with D unresolved. The V gene lost 2 bases and the J gene lost 2 bases, with 9 bases spanning the gap. CDR3 length: 14 amino acids. Per germline, CDR1 SGHTA and CDR2 FQGNSA. The chain's CDR3 is CASSLPILNTEAFF. The DNA for the CDR3 is TGTGCCAGCAGCTTACCCATACTAAACACTGAAGCTTTCTTT.

This chain connects TRBV14 to TRBJ2-3; 13 positions match TRBD2. CDR3 length: 15 residues. J lost 3 bases, V lost 3 bases, and 0 bases had no gene match. Germline V gives CDR1 SGHDN, CDR2 FVKESK. The CDR3 DNA follows: TGTGCCAGCAGCCAGACTAGCGGGAGGACAGATACGCAGTATTTT. Translation: CASSQTSGRTDTQYF.

About this clone itself: At the DNA level, this CDR3 is encoded by other sequences in the same sample as well. V gene TRBV29-1 combines with J gene TRBJ2-7, with D maybe TRBD2 (6 bases). The CDR3 has 14 amino acids. Germline CDR1 is SQVTM and CDR2 is ANQGSEA. V gave up 4 bases and J gave up 0 bases, with 13 bases separating them. The CDR3 DNA follows: TGCAGCGTTGCCGGGGGACCTTCCTCCTACGAGCAGTACTTC. It codes for CSVAGGPSSYEQYF.

The CDR3 nucleotides are TGTGCCAGCAGTTTTTTAGCGGGGACCTACGAGCAGTACTTC. This gives the protein CASSFLAGTYEQYF. The V gene is TRBV27, the J gene TRBJ2-7, with 8 nucleotides matching TRBD2. Germline CDR1 reads MNHEY; CDR2 reads SMNVEV (reference sequence). The V and J ends lost 3 bases and 2 bases, in that order; junction bases with no gene match: 3. The CDR3 has 14 residues.

The chain combines TRBV27 with TRBJ2-6; 7 bases align to TRBD2. After removal of 3 bases from V and 2 bases from J, the junction contained 7 bases not matched to a gene. Germline values: CDR1 MNHEY, CDR2 SMNVEV (reference sequence). The CDR3 is made up of 17 amino acids. The CDR3 is CASSFRGVATGANVLTF. The CDR3 DNA reads TGTGCCAGCAGTTTCCGGGGGGTGGCTACTGGGGCCAACGTCCTGACTTTC.

This clone showed up just once. The gene calls are TRBV5-4 and TRBJ2-7; the match to TRBD1 covers 7 bases. The CDR3 contains 14 residues. J gave up 3 bases and V 4 bases, and 7 bases lay outside the gene matches. Germline V gene data show CDR1 as SGHNT and CDR2 as YYREEE (reference sequence). DNA for the CDR3: TGTGCCAGCAGCGGAGGACAGGAATACTACGAGCAGTACTTC. The encoded protein is CASSGGQEYYEQYF.

This clone was counted between two and nine times. The chain carries TRBV7-9 and TRBJ2-6, with TRBD1 matching over 9 bases. V lost 4 bases and J lost 1; bases outside the gene matches: 11. The CDR3 is 19 residues long. Per germline, CDR1 SEHNR and CDR2 FQNEAQ (reference sequence). The CDR3: CASSSFRDRVQSGANVLTF. CDR3 nucleotide sequence: TGTGCCAGCAGCTCTTTCCGGGACAGGGTTCAATCTGGGGCCAACGTCCTGACTTTC.

The chain recombines TRBV28 with TRBJ1-2; no reliable D call. Germline CDR1 and CDR2: MDHEN and SYDVKM. The V gene lost 2 bases and the J gene lost 2 bases, with 3 bases spanning the gap. The CDR3 runs to 12 residues. In nucleotides, the CDR3 is TGTGCCAGCAGTTTACCGAACTATGGCTACACCTTC. It codes for CASSLPNYGYTF.

This chain uses TRBV27 with TRBJ2-7; tentatively, D is TRBD2 (6 bases). V was shortened by 7 bases and J by 4 bases, with 20 bases between the two germline ends. In germline, CDR1 is MNHEY, CDR2 SMNVEV (reference sequence). The CDR3 contains 15 residues. The CDR3 is CASIGRREYQYEQYF. The CDR3 DNA sequence: TGTGCCAGCATAGGGCGGAGGGAGTATCAATACGAGCAGTACTTC.

The chain carries TRBV11-2 and TRBJ2-2; TRBD2 agrees at 11 bases. Germline V gene data show CDR1 as SGHAT and CDR2 as FQNNGV. J gave up 0 bases and V 0 bases, and 3 bases lay outside the gene matches. The CDR3 loop spans 18 amino acids. DNA for the CDR3: TGTGCCAGCAGCTTAGAAGCGGGACTAGCGGCGAACACCGGGGAGCTGTTTTTT. As protein: CASSLEAGLAANTGELFF.

This chain connects TRBV7-2 to TRBJ2-1; 10 nucleotides agree with TRBD2. Germline V CDR1 and CDR2: SGHTA, FQGNSA. Trimming at V came to 3 bases and at J to 6 bases, leaving 11 bases not matched to a gene. This CDR3 region has 17 residues. CDR3 bases: TGTGCCAGCAGCTTCCACCTACTAGCGGGGAGACTCAATGAGCAGTTCTTC. Residues: CASSFHLLAGRLNEQFF.

V is TRBV10-3 and J is TRBJ1-1; D uncertain. V lost 3 bases and J 4 bases, leaving 9 bases between the germline ends. There are 13 residues in the CDR3. Looked up from germline, CDR1 is ENHRY and CDR2 is SYGVKD. In nucleotides, the CDR3 is TGTGCCATCAGTGAACGGGTGGCCACTGAAGCTTTCTTT. Residues: CAISERVATEAFF.

This sequence joins TRBV29-1 and TRBJ1-5, with TRBD1 matching 10 bases. The V gene's germline CDR1 is SQVTM and CDR2 ANQGSEA. V lost 7 bases to trimming and J lost 2 bases; unmatched junction nucleotides: 5. The CDR3 length is 14 residues. The CDR3 here is CSATGGDGNQPQHF. The CDR3 DNA follows: TGCAGCGCGACAGGGGGCGATGGCAATCAGCCCCAGCATTTT.

The chain recombines TRBV5-4 with TRBJ2-5; D is uncertain. CDR1 SGHNT and CDR2 YYREEE come from the germline V gene (reference sequence). Trimming removed 0 bases from V and 2 bases from J, with 8 bases in between. The CDR3 sequence is 14 residues long. The CDR3 DNA reads TGTGCCAGCAGCTTGGTGTCAGATCAAGAGACCCAGTACTTC. It specifies CASSLVSDQETQYF.

The V gene is TRBV5-6, the J gene TRBJ1-1, with 7 bases fitting TRBD1. J lost 10 bases, V lost 6 bases, and 12 bases had no gene match. The CDR3 contains 13 residues. CDR1 SGHDT and CDR2 YYEEEE come from the germline V gene. The CDR3 loop is CASTKTGQQGAFF. Here the CDR3 DNA reads TGTGCCAGCACCAAGACAGGGCAGCAGGGAGCTTTCTTT.

The chain employs TRBV4-1 and TRBJ2-7; D is perhaps TRBD2 (7 bases). Trimming removed 0 bases at V and 6 bases at J, with 21 bases between. This CDR3 region has 17 residues. Germline V CDR1 and CDR2: MGHRA, YSYEKL. CDR3 nucleotide sequence: TGCGCCAGCAGCCAAGAAGGGGGGGGGCCTAAGGCAGGCGAGCAGTACTTC. Translating gives CASSQEGGGPKAGEQYF.

With regard to this clone: Sequence at one end of the junction differs from germline and may be a read error. The gene calls are TRBV19 and TRBJ2-1; a possible D gene is TRBD1 (5 bases). The CDR3 is 16 amino acids. CDR1 and CDR2 (germline): LNHDA, SQIVND (reference sequence). This CDR3 reads CASSVDPPSGAGEQFF. For the CDR3, the DNA is TGTGCCAGTAGTGTAGACCCACCGAGTGGGGCAGGTGAGCAGTTCTTC.

This chain joins TRBV4-2 and TRBJ2-3; 9 bases fit TRBD2. Germline V gene sequence: CDR1 LGHNA, CDR2 YNFKEQ. V shed 0 bases and J 3 bases; nucleotides not matched to a gene: 7. The CDR3 covers 17 residues. The CDR3, as DNA: TGTGCCAGCAGCCAAGAAGGGTTAGCGGGAGCGACAGATACGCAGTATTTT. The encoded protein is CASSQEGLAGATDTQYF.

This chain joins TRBV28 and TRBJ1-1; a possible D gene is TRBD1 (6 bases). The ends were cut back, 3 bases at V and 4 bases at J, with 12 bases in the middle. CDR1 MDHEN and CDR2 SYDVKM come from the germline V gene. The CDR3 runs to 14 residues. As DNA, the CDR3 is TGTGCCAGCAGTTTTACTCGGGGGGCCACTGAAGCTTTCTTT. Its protein product is CASSFTRGATEAFF.

This clone has more than one count but fewer than ten. The chain recombines TRBV28 with TRBJ2-7, with D perhaps TRBD2 (5 bases). V was trimmed by 3 bases and J by 7 bases, leaving 13 bases between them. CDR3 length: 13 residues. CDR1 and CDR2 from the germline V gene are MDHEN and SYDVKM. CDR3: CASSFVTSGEQYF. CDR3 bases: TGTGCCAGCAGTTTCGTCACTTCGGGGGAGCAGTACTTC.

This CDR3 is CASSPGTGPLSNQPQHF. For the CDR3, the DNA is TGTGCCAGCAGCCCCGGGACAGGGCCGCTCAGCAATCAGCCCCAGCATTTT. This chain uses TRBV7-9 with TRBJ1-5, with TRBD1 identical over 9 bases. This CDR3 is built from 17 residues. Germline CDR1 reads SEHNR; CDR2 reads FQNEAQ (reference sequence). The J segment lost 1 base and the V segment lost 5 bases, leaving 9 bases of the junction unmatched.

This clone was seen a single time. The V and J genes are TRBV28 and TRBJ2-3, with TRBD2 as a possible D gene (5 bases). V lost 5 bases, J lost 4 bases, and 16 bases lay in between. From germline, CDR1 is MDHEN and CDR2 SYDVKM. The CDR3 totals 15 residues. The CDR3 sequence: CASSGEGSKADTQYF. CDR3 in DNA: TGTGCCAGCAGTGGAGAGGGATCCAAAGCAGATACGCAGTATTTT. Full variable domain (missing parts from reference TRBV28 and TRBJ2-3): DVKVTQSSRYLVKRTGEKVFLECVQDMDHENMFWYRQDPGLGLRLIYFSYDVKMKEKGDIPEGYSVSREKKERFSLILESASTNQTSMYLCASSGEGSKADTQYFGPGTRLTVL.

The CDR3 DNA is TGTGCCAGCAGTTCCCCCGGGGCGGGAGAATACGAGCAGTACTTC. This gives the protein CASSSPGAGEYEQYF. The chain employs TRBV27 and TRBJ2-7, with TRBD2 matching 7 bases. Germline trimming cut 4 bases from V and 4 bases from J; bases unmatched to any gene: 10. Germline V CDR1 and CDR2: MNHEY, SMNVEV (reference sequence). This CDR3 spans 15 amino acids.

V is TRBV28 and J is TRBJ2-2; TRBD2 aligns across 10 bases. V trimming: 3 bases; J trimming: 3 bases; junction bases outside the gene matches: 4. Germline V gene lookup returns CDR1 MDHEN and CDR2 SYDVKM. The CDR3 contains 16 residues. The CDR3 protein is CASSLASGRYTGELFF. The CDR3 bases are TGTGCCAGCAGTTTGGCTAGCGGGAGATACACCGGGGAGCTGTTTTTT.

The chain links TRBV5-1 to TRBJ1-2; 7 bases are shared with TRBD1. Losses at the gene ends were 2 bases for V and 4 bases for J; bases not matched to a gene: 8. The length of the CDR3 is 15 residues. The V gene's germline CDR1 is SGHRS and CDR2 YFSETQ. CDR3 amino acids: CASSLNRGTSYGYTF. The CDR3 region has the DNA TGCGCCAGCAGCTTAAACAGGGGTACTAGCTATGGCTACACCTTC.

V usage is TRBV30 and J usage is TRBJ2-7, with a tentative D call TRBD2 (6 bases). V gave up 4 bases and J gave up 5 bases, with 15 bases separating them. The CDR3 covers 13 residues. The V gene's germline CDR1 is GTSNPN and CDR2 SVGIG (reference sequence). The DNA of the CDR3 is TGTGCCTGGACCGGAGGGAGTTACGACGAGCAGTACTTC. Protein sequence: CAWTGGSYDEQYF.